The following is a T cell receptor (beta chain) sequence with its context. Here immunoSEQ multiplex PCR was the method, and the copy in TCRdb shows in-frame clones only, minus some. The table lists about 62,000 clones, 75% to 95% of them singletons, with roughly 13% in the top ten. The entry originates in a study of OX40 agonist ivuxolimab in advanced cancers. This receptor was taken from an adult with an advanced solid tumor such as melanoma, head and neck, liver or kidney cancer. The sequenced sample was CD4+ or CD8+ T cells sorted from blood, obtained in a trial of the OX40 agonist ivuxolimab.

CDR3 DNA: TGTGCCAGCAGCTTAGAAGGAGCGGGAGTAAGCGAGCAGTACTTC. Translated, it gives CASSLEGAGVSEQYF. The rearrangement uses TRBV7-9 and TRBJ2-7; 8 nucleotides line up with TRBD2. The germline V gene has CDR1 SEHNR and CDR2 FQNEAQ (reference sequence). The length of the CDR3 is 15 residues. The V gene end was trimmed by 1 base and the J gene end by 6 bases; junction bases not matched to a gene: 8.